This section outlines one T cell receptor beta chain sequence together with its context. The data are from a study of blood T cell repertoires in COVID-19. Overall study: The origin of the acute and convalescent COVID-19 samples was the United States, Italy and Spain. T cells, B-cell-depleted T cells, or PBMCs supplied cDNA or gDNA.

Clones were read by immunoSEQ multiplex PCR, and TCRdb kept only the in-frame ones, dropping some. The repertoire includes around 76,000 clones, 75% to 90% of them detected once, and 5.1% sits in the top ten. The CDR3 has 16 residues. The V segment lost 2 bases and the J segment 3 bases; nucleotides outside the gene matches: 5. CDR1 is LGHNA, CDR2 YSLEER, per germline. The TCR was taken from a man aged 80 or over with acute or convalescent COVID-19. Sequenced: peripheral blood. This chain uses TRBV4-3 with TRBJ2-3; 10 bases map to TRBD2. CDR3 in amino acids: CASSQPSGSGTDTQYF. The DNA for the CDR3 is TGCGCCAGCAGCCAACCTAGCGGGAGTGGTACAGATACGCAGTATTTT.